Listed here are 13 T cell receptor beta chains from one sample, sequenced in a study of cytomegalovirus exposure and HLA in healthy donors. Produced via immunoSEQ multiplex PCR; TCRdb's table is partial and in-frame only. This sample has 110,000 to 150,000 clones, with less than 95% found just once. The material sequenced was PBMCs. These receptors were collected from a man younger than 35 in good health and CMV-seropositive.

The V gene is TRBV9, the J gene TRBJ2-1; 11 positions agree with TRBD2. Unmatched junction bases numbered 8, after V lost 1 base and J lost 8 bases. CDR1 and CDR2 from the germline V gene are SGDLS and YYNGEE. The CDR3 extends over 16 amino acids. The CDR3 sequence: CASSVRIAGGGDEQFF. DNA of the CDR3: TGTGCCAGCAGCGTAAGGATAGCGGGAGGGGGTGATGAGCAGTTCTTC.

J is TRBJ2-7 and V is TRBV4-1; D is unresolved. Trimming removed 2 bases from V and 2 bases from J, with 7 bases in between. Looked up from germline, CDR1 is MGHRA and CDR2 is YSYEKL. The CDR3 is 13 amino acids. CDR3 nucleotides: TGCGCCAGCAGCCAATCCCCTACCTACGAGCAGTACTTC. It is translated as CASSQSPTYEQYF.

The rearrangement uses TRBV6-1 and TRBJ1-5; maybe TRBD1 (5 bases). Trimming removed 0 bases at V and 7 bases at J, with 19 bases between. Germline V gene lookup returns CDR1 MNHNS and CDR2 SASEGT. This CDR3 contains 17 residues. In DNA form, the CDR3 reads TGTGCCAGCAGTGAAGCTACTGCAGGGCGATTTGGCCAGCCCCAGCATTTT. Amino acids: CASSEATAGRFGQPQHF.

The CDR3 DNA is TGTGCCAGCAGTGTTGAGGACGGAGGAGGCTACACCTTC. It translates to CASSVEDGGGYTF. The chain links TRBV2 to TRBJ1-2; D is unresolved. The CDR3 has 13 residues. Germline CDR1 SNHLY, CDR2 FYNNEI. With 4 bases removed from V and 8 bases from J, the gap between germline ends came to 14 bases.

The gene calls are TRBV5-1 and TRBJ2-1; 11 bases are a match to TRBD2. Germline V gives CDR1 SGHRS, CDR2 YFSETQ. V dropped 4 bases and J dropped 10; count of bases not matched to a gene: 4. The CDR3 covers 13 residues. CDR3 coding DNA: TGCGCCAGCAGCGAAGGGACTAGCGGCGAGCAGTTCTTC. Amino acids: CASSEGTSGEQFF.

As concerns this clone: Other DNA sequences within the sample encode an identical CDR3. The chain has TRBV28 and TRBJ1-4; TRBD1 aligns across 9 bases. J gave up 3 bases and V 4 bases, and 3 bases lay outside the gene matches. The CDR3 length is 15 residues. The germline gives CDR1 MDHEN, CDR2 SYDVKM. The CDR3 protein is CASSSGTGPNEKLFF. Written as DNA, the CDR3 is TGTGCCAGCAGTTCTGGGACAGGGCCTAATGAAAAACTGTTTTTT. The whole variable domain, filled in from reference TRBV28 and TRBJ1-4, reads DVKVTQSSRYLVKRTGEKVFLECVQDMDHENMFWYRQDPGLGLRLIYFSYDVKMKEKGDIPEGYSVSREKKERFSLILESASTNQTSMYLCASSSGTGPNEKLFFGSGTQLSVL.

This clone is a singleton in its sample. As DNA, the CDR3 is TGTGCCAGCAGCTTAGCGTTACAGATCGCCGGGGAGCTGTTTTTT. Amino acids: CASSLALQIAGELFF. V is TRBV7-9 and J is TRBJ2-2; D is ambiguous. Germline-derived CDR1 and CDR2 are SEHNR and FQNEAQ (reference sequence). V was clipped by 0 bases and J by 6 bases, with 11 bases between them. The CDR3 totals 15 residues. Complete variable domain (other parts from reference TRBV7-9 and TRBJ2-2): DTGVSQNPRHKITKRGQNVTFRCDPISEHNRLYWYRQTLGQGPEFLTYFQNEAQLEKSRLLSDRFSAERPKGSFSTLEIQRTEQGDSAMYLCASSLALQIAGELFFGEGSRLTVL.

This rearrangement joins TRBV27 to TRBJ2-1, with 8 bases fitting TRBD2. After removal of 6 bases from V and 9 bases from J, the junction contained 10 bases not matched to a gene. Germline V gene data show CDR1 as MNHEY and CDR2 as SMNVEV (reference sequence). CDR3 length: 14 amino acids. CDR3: CASRSAGEWGEQFF. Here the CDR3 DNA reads TGTGCCAGCAGATCAGCGGGAGAGTGGGGTGAGCAGTTCTTC.

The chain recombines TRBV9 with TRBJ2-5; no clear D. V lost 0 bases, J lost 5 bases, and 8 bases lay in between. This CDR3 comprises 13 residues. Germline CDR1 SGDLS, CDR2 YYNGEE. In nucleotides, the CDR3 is TGTGCCAGCAGCGTAGACCTCGGGGAGACCCAGTACTTC. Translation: CASSVDLGETQYF.

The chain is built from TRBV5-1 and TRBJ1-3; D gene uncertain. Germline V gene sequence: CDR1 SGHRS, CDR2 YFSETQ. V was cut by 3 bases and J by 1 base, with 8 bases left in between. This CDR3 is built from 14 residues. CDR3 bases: TGCGCCAGCAGCTCCGACACGTCTGGAAACACCATATATTTT. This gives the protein CASSSDTSGNTIYF.

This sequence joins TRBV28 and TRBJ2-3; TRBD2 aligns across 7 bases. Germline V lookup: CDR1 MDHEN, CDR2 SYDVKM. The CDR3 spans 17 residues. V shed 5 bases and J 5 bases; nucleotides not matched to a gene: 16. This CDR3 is CASSADQRGRVGDTQYF. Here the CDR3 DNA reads TGTGCCAGCAGTGCGGACCAGCGGGGTAGGGTTGGAGATACGCAGTATTTT.

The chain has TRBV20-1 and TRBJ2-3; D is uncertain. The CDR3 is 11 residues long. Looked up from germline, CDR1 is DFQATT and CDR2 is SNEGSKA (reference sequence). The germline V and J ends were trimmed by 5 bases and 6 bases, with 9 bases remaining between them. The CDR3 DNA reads TGCAGTGCTGAGATAGAGGATACGCAGTATTTT. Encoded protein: CSAEIEDTQYF.

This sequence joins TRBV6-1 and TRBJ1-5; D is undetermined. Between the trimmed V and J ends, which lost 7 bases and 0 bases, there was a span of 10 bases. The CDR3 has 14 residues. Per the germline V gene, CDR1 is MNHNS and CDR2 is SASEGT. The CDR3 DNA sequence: TGTGCCAGCACCCCAACATCTAGCAATCAGCCCCAGCATTTT. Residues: CASTPTSSNQPQHF.